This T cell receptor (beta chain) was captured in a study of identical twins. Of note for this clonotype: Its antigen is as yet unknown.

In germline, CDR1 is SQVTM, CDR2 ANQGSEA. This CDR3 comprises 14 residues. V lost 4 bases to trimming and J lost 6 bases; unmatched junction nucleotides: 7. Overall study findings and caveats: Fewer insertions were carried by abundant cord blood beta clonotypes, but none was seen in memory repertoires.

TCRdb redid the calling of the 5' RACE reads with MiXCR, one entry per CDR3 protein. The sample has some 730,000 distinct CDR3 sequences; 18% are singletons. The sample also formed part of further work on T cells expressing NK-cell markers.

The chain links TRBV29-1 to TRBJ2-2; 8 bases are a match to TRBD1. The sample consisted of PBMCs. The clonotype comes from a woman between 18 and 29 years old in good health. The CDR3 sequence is CSVVLDRASGELFF. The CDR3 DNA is TGCAGCGTTGTTTTGGACAGGGCGTCCGGGGAGCTGTTTTTT.